What follows is one T cell receptor (beta chain) and its context. As yet, its antigen is unknown. The identical CDR3 is also encoded by other nucleotide sequences in the sample. The sample is drawn from a study of T cell responses to AZD1222 COVID-19 vaccine. Study-level information: Researchers grouped second doses given at about 4 or about 12 weeks into one pool. Study-wide findings and caveats: It was only after the peak T cell response that any repertoires were sampled. Spike-specific TCR breadth and depth went up after people got two AZD1222 doses. In the spike-specific TCR repertoire, nearly half reportedly target unmutated variant regions.

Generated by immunoSEQ multiplex PCR, the TCRdb table keeps only in-frame clones and is missing some. The sample lists 90,000 to 150,000 clones; about 87% were seen once. The ends were cut back, 5 bases at V and 1 base at J, with 8 bases in the middle. There are 13 residues in the CDR3. Germline V CDR1 and CDR2: SGHAT, FQDESV (reference sequence). The specimen was peripheral blood, collected on day 0 of AZD1222 vaccination. This TCR was sampled from an adult in good health. This chain uses TRBV11-1 with TRBJ1-1, with no clear D. DNA for the CDR3: TGTGCCAGCAGCCGGACTGAGAACACTGAAGCTTTCTTT. It codes for CASSRTENTEAFF.